Listed below are T cell receptor beta chains from one sample, sequenced in a study of blood T cell repertoires in COVID-19. TCRdb's table, derived via immunoSEQ multiplex PCR, lists solely in-frame clones and lacks some. This repertoire shows a few hundred thousand clones, approximately 90% found once; its top ten account for around 10%. What was sequenced was PBMCs or T cells enriched from blood (not recorded which). These receptors were obtained from a woman between 18 and 29 years old who had recovered from COVID-19. Both conserved end residues are part of each CDR3. A D gene is named only where the DNA matches it firmly. A row's size may be missing; if present it is once, few, many or a size class.

TGCGCCAGCAGCCTGAACAGGGGTTACAATGAGCAGTTCTTC	CASSLNRGYNEQFF	NA	TRBD1	TRBV4-3	TRBJ2-1
TGCGCCAGCAGCCACACACCTCAGGGGGGAGGCGCAGATACGCAGTATTTT	CASSHTPQGGGADTQYF	NA	NA	TRBV4-3	TRBJ2-3
TGTGCCAGCAGTTTATTCGACAATCGGGGCTACACCTTC	CASSLFDNRGYTF	NA	NA	TRBV12-3/TRBV12-4	TRBJ1-2
TGTGCCAGCAGGGCCCGGGACAGGGAGAAAAATGAGCAGTTCTTC	CASRARDREKNEQFF	NA	TRBD1	TRBV6-7	TRBJ2-1
TGTGCCAGCAGTTCGCCTAGCGGGAGGGCCCGGGAGACCCAGTACTTC	CASSSPSGRARETQYF	NA	TRBD2	TRBV6-2/TRBV6-3	TRBJ2-5
TGTGCCAGCAGTGGACAGACATTCGGCGGCTACACCTTC	CASSGQTFGGYTF	NA	NA	TRBV2	TRBJ1-2
TGTGCCAGCAAGAGGGACAGCAATAATGAAAAACTGTTTTTT	CASKRDSNNEKLFF	NA	TRBD1	TRBV6-4	TRBJ1-4
TGTGCCAGCAGCTCGACCCCGGGGAAAGAGACCCAGTACTTC	CASSSTPGKETQYF	NA	NA	TRBV7-7	TRBJ2-5
TGTGCCAGTAGTATACAGACGACAGGAGGCGTCTATGGCTACACCTTC	CASSIQTTGGVYGYTF	NA	NA	TRBV19	TRBJ1-2
TGTGCCAGCAGTTTATCCTCCTGGATTACGAGCGGGAGCTCCTCGGTATCGATCGCCGGGGAGCTGTTTTTT	CASSLSSWITSGSSSVSIAGELFF	NA	TRBD2	TRBV27	TRBJ2-2
TGTGCCAGCAGCTCTCCGACAGTGGGGGCCAACGTCCTGACTTTC	CASSSPTVGANVLTF	NA	NA	TRBV7-9	TRBJ2-6
TGTGCCAGCAACAGACCAGACTCTGGAAACACCATATATTTT	CASNRPDSGNTIYF	NA	NA	TRBV7-9	TRBJ1-3
TGCGCCAGCAGCTTGGTACCCGGGGTTAATGAAAAACTGTTTTTT	CASSLVPGVNEKLFF	few	NA	TRBV5-1	TRBJ1-4
TGTGCCAGCAGTTACTCCGGGGCGGCAGGGGGTAGAAAGCATGGCTACACCTTC	CASSYSGAAGGRKHGYTF	NA	TRBD1	TRBV6-7	TRBJ1-2
TGTGCCAGCTCACCTTACGTAGCGGTACTCTACGAGCAGTACTTC	CASSPYVAVLYEQYF	NA	NA	TRBV18	TRBJ2-7
TGTGCCAGCAGCTTAGCATCAGCCGGACAGGCCTATGGCTACACCTTC	CASSLASAGQAYGYTF	NA	TRBD1	TRBV7-6	TRBJ1-2
TGTGCCAGCAATATGGACAGGGGGGCTTTCTTT	CASNMDRGAFF	NA	TRBD1	TRBV2	TRBJ1-1
TGTGCCAGCAGTCGGGATGAAAAACTGTTTTTT	CASSRDEKLFF	NA	NA	TRBV2	TRBJ1-4
TGCGCCAGCAGCCAACGGACAGCTTATAATTCACCCCTCCACTTT	CASSQRTAYNSPLHF	NA	NA	TRBV4-3	TRBJ1-6
TGCGCCAGCAGCTTTGACAGAGTCTACAATGAGCAGTTCTTC	CASSFDRVYNEQFF	NA	NA	TRBV5-1	TRBJ2-1
TGCGCCAGCAGCCAAGTTCACGGTTCTAGAGGCTACACCTTC	CASSQVHGSRGYTF	NA	NA	TRBV4-1	TRBJ1-2
TGCGCCAGCAGCTTGGACAGGGGGGAGTACGAGCAGTACTTC	CASSLDRGEYEQYF	NA	TRBD1	TRBV5-1	TRBJ2-7
TGTGCCAGCAGCTTGGCCGGGTATAATTCACCCCTCCACTTT	CASSLAGYNSPLHF	NA	NA	TRBV7-9	TRBJ1-6
TGTGCCAGCAGCCCCGAAGCCGGGGGACGGACCTATACGCAGTATTTT	CASSPEAGGRTYTQYF	NA	NA	TRBV7-9	TRBJ2-3
TGTGCCAGCAGCTCACTCACAGGATACACTGAAGCTTTCTTT	CASSSLTGYTEAFF	NA	NA	TRBV7-6	TRBJ1-1
TGTGCCAGTAGGGGACAAGCCTGGAACACTGAAGCTTTCTTT	CASRGQAWNTEAFF	NA	NA	TRBV19	TRBJ1-1
TGCGCCAGCAGCTTATCGGGAAGCTCCTACAATGAGCAGTTCTTC	CASSLSGSSYNEQFF	NA	NA	TRBV5-1	TRBJ2-1
TGTGCCAGCACCGAGAGACAGGGGGTAATGTCGACCCAGTACTTC	CASTERQGVMSTQYF	NA	TRBD1	TRBV6-5	TRBJ2-5
TGTGCCTGGAGTGAGACAGCCTATGGCTACACCTTC	CAWSETAYGYTF	NA	NA	TRBV30	TRBJ1-2
TGTGCCAGCTCACCACGGACGGACTATGGGAACGCCGAGCAGTACTTC	CASSPRTDYGNAEQYF	NA	NA	TRBV18	TRBJ2-7
TGTGCCAGCAGCTCTCCCCAGGACTCCTACAATGAGCAGTTCTTC	CASSSPQDSYNEQFF	NA	NA	TRBV7-9	TRBJ2-1
TGTGCCAGCAGTTTGGGGGGGCGATTGGACGGGGAGCTGTTTTTT	CASSLGGRLDGELFF	NA	NA	TRBV28	TRBJ2-2
TGTGCCAGCAGTTACCCCCCCGCACCGGGGAGCTACGAGCAGTACTTC	CASSYPPAPGSYEQYF	NA	NA	TRBV28	TRBJ2-7
TGTGCCAGCAGTGGGCGGGACAGGGGCTATGGCTACACCTTC	CASSGRDRGYGYTF	once	TRBD1	TRBV2	TRBJ1-2
TGTGCCAGCAGTTTAGGGGGGCCTGAAGCTTTCTTT	CASSLGGPEAFF	NA	NA	TRBV12-3/TRBV12-4	TRBJ1-1